The 26 T cell receptor beta chains below were found in one sample sequenced in a study of cytomegalovirus exposure and HLA in healthy donors. The study ran its PCR with 60 Vbeta and 13 Jbeta primers. The repertoire was sequenced with immunoSEQ multiplex PCR; TCRdb's copy has only in-frame clones and lacks some. The sample includes about 140,000 clones. The material sequenced was PBMCs. The receptors were sampled from a male donor in good health and CMV-seronegative.

The rearrangement links TRBV4-2 to TRBJ1-3, with 9 bases aligning to TRBD1. Trimming at V came to 0 bases and at J to 1 base, leaving 7 bases not matched to a gene. Germline V CDR1 and CDR2: LGHNA, YNFKEQ. This CDR3 has 18 residues. CDR3 region: CASSQDPGQGWSGNTIYF. CDR3 nucleotides: TGTGCCAGCAGCCAAGACCCGGGACAGGGTTGGTCTGGAAACACCATATATTTT.

V gene TRBV7-8 combines with J gene TRBJ2-7, with TRBD2 matching 12 bases. The germline gives CDR1 SGHVS, CDR2 FQNEAQ. Unmatched junction bases numbered 10, after V lost 4 bases and J lost 0 bases. The CDR3 consists of 18 residues. The CDR3 sequence is CASSSTSGRPLFSYEQYF. The DNA of the CDR3 is TGTGCCAGCAGCTCCACTAGCGGGAGGCCCCTATTCTCCTACGAGCAGTACTTC.

The V and J genes are TRBV7-9 and TRBJ1-1, with 9 bases identical to TRBD1. The CDR3 spans 17 residues. Germline lookup yields CDR1 SEHNR and CDR2 FQNEAQ (reference sequence). V shed 5 bases, J shed 1 base, and the junction held 11 bases outside the gene matches. CDR3 bases: TGTGCCAGCAGCCCTCGGACAGGGGACGACCCGAACACTGAAGCTTTCTTT. Translated: CASSPRTGDDPNTEAFF.

The chain is built from TRBV5-1 and TRBJ2-5; 8 bases align to TRBD1. The V gene end was trimmed by 4 bases and the J gene end by 2 bases; junction bases not matched to a gene: 7. The germline V gene has CDR1 SGHRS and CDR2 YFSETQ. This CDR3 comprises 15 residues. The CDR3 nucleotides are TGCGCCAGCAGCGCTGGGACAGGCTCTCAAGAGACCCAGTACTTC. Its protein is CASSAGTGSQETQYF.

The chain couples TRBV9 to TRBJ2-7, with 7 bases fitting TRBD1. This CDR3 is built from 18 residues. In germline, CDR1 is SGDLS, CDR2 YYNGEE. V trimming: 2 bases; J trimming: 3 bases; junction bases outside the gene matches: 17. The CDR3 loop is CASSVAATSGGPDYEQYF. The CDR3, as DNA: TGTGCCAGCAGCGTGGCTGCCACCTCAGGGGGTCCTGACTACGAGCAGTACTTC.

The chain carries TRBV7-6 and TRBJ2-3; a possible D gene is TRBD1 (5 bases). Trimming pared 1 base from V and 2 bases from J, leaving 7 bases between. This CDR3 is built from 14 residues. Per germline, CDR1 SGHVS and CDR2 FNYEAQ. CDR3: CASSLVDNTDTQYF. The DNA for the CDR3 is TGTGCCAGCAGCTTAGTGGACAACACAGATACGCAGTATTTT.

This sequence joins TRBV27 and TRBJ2-7, with 9 bases that match TRBD2. The germline gives CDR1 MNHEY, CDR2 SMNVEV (reference sequence). V gave up 0 bases and J gave up 5 bases; unmatched junction bases: 8. This CDR3 region has 16 residues. For the CDR3, the DNA is TGTGCCAGCAGTTTATCGCCCGGCGGGAGGGACAACGAGCAGTACTTC. It is translated as CASSLSPGGRDNEQYF.

V and J are TRBV7-8 and TRBJ1-3; a possible D gene is TRBD1 (5 bases). The germline gives CDR1 SGHVS, CDR2 FQNEAQ. This CDR3 region has 16 residues. Trimming removed 2 bases at V and 0 bases at J, with 11 bases between. The CDR3 region is CASSLSGTHSGNTIYF. CDR3 nucleotides: TGTGCCAGCAGCTTATCGGGGACTCACTCTGGAAACACCATATATTTT.

This CDR3 is CASSIRPTGAGNTIYF. CDR3 in DNA: TGTGCCAGTAGTATACGCCCGACAGGGGCTGGAAACACCATATATTTT. The chain recombines TRBV19 with TRBJ1-3; 8 bases are shared with TRBD1. The germline CDR1 and CDR2 sequences are LNHDA and SQIVND (reference sequence). Trimming cost V 2 bases and J 2 bases; bases outside gene matches: 5. CDR3 length equals 16 residues.

This chain connects TRBV7-8 to TRBJ2-7; TRBD1 is a possible D gene (6 bases). This CDR3 has 14 residues. Trimming took 5 bases from V and 2 from J, leaving 13 bases between them. Per the germline V gene, CDR1 is SGHVS and CDR2 is FQNEAQ. CDR3 residues: CASSRGRDTYEQYF. The CDR3 nucleotides are TGTGCCAGCAGCCGGGGCAGGGACACCTACGAGCAGTACTTC.

CDR3 coding DNA: TGTGCCAGCAGCCAAGGTGGGCCGGGGGGGCGGGTCACCGGGGAGCTGTTTTTT. Protein product: CASSQGGPGGRVTGELFF. The chain has TRBV4-2 and TRBJ2-2; 8 bases are a match to TRBD2. There are 18 residues in the CDR3. CDR1 and CDR2 (germline): LGHNA, YNFKEQ. With V trimmed by 1 base and J by 4 bases, 11 bases remained unmatched.

This chain connects TRBV18 to TRBJ2-2; 9 nucleotides agree with TRBD1. With 6 bases clipped from V and 7 bases from J, the junction kept 9 bases outside the gene matches. This CDR3 is 15 amino acids long. In germline, CDR1 is KGHSH, CDR2 LQKENI. CDR3: CASSFTGGVVGELFF. DNA of the CDR3: TGTGCCAGCTCGTTCACAGGGGGCGTCGTCGGGGAGCTGTTTTTT.

The chain carries TRBV29-1 and TRBJ1-2; D call uncertain. Germline V CDR1 and CDR2: SQVTM, ANQGSEA. Trimming left V 7 bases short and J 2 bases short, with 14 bases between. CDR3 length: 13 amino acids. This CDR3 is CSADQRANYGYTF. In nucleotides, the CDR3 is TGCAGCGCCGACCAGAGGGCCAACTATGGCTACACCTTC.

This sequence joins TRBV18 and TRBJ1-3; D is unresolved. V was trimmed by 3 bases and J by 0 bases, leaving 9 bases between them. In germline, CDR1 is KGHSH, CDR2 LQKENI. This CDR3 is 15 amino acids long. The CDR3 nucleotides read TGTGCCAGCTCACCCTATGGTGCCTCTGGAAACACCATATATTTT. This translates into CASSPYGASGNTIYF.

This chain connects TRBV30 to TRBJ2-1, with 8 bases aligning to TRBD2. J was trimmed by 13 bases and V by 1 base; bases with no gene match: 12. The length of the CDR3 is 14 residues. Germline V lookup: CDR1 GTSNPN, CDR2 SVGIG (reference sequence). CDR3 in amino acids: CAWSGIAGFDYQFF. The CDR3 nucleotides read TGTGCCTGGAGTGGAATAGCGGGATTTGATTATCAGTTCTTC.

The chain uses TRBV2 and TRBJ2-5; 8 nucleotides agree with TRBD1. The CDR3 is 14 amino acids. Germline V lookup: CDR1 SNHLY, CDR2 FYNNEI. Trimming took 7 bases from V and 2 from J; bases not matched to a gene: 6. The CDR3 region is CASTARTGQETQYF. For the CDR3, the DNA is TGTGCCAGCACCGCACGGACAGGGCAAGAGACCCAGTACTTC.

The chain links TRBV30 to TRBJ2-3; D perhaps matches TRBD2 (6 bases). This CDR3 has 16 amino acids. CDR1 and CDR2 (germline): GTSNPN, SVGIG (reference sequence). Trimming took off 1 base at V and 7 bases at J, with 21 bases between the two ends. CDR3 bases: TGTGCCTGGAGTGGTCGGGGGAAGCAGAGCGGCAATACGCAGTATTTT. It is translated as CAWSGRGKQSGNTQYF.

The chain is built from TRBV18 and TRBJ2-1; 9 nucleotides align to TRBD2. This CDR3 has 17 amino acids. After removal of 5 bases from V and 6 bases from J, the junction contained 14 bases not matched to a gene. Germline V gives CDR1 KGHSH, CDR2 LQKENI. CDR3 nucleotide sequence: TGTGCCAGCTCAGTGGAGTCTAGCGGGATCCTAAGCAATGAGCAGTTCTTC. It translates to CASSVESSGILSNEQFF.

This chain connects TRBV19 to TRBJ2-3; the D gene is possibly TRBD2 (6 bases). The V and J ends lost 3 bases and 4 bases respectively, with 17 bases between them. The CDR3 contains 16 residues. Germline CDR1 reads LNHDA; CDR2 reads SQIVND (reference sequence). The CDR3 region is CASSIRTSSKADTQYF. CDR3 DNA: TGTGCCAGTAGTATTCGCACTAGCAGTAAGGCAGATACGCAGTATTTT.

The rearrangement uses TRBV7-2 and TRBJ2-5, with D possibly being TRBD1 (6 bases). The ends were cut back, 5 bases at V and 5 bases at J, with 6 bases in the middle. Per germline, CDR1 SGHTA and CDR2 FQGNSA. CDR3 length: 11 amino acids. CDR3: CASSQGETQYF. In DNA, the CDR3 is TGTGCCAGCAGCCAGGGGGAGACCCAGTACTTC.

The rearrangement uses TRBV20-1 and TRBJ2-7, with TRBD2 as a possible D gene (5 bases). V was pared by 5 bases and J by 2 bases, with 7 bases between. Germline V gene sequence: CDR1 DFQATT, CDR2 SNEGSKA (reference sequence). This CDR3 contains 11 residues. This CDR3 reads CSASSTYEQYF. In DNA form, the CDR3 reads TGCAGTGCTTCTAGCACCTACGAGCAGTACTTC.

The V and J genes are TRBV19 and TRBJ1-1, with 7 bases matching TRBD1. The germline CDR1 and CDR2 sequences are LNHDA and SQIVND (reference sequence). The length of the CDR3 is 16 residues. The J segment lost 1 base and the V segment lost 4 bases, leaving 9 bases of the junction unmatched. CDR3 DNA sequence: TGTGCCAGTAGTACCCGACAGGGCTGGGAGAACACTGAAGCTTTCTTT. Translating it yields CASSTRQGWENTEAFF.

The chain combines TRBV4-3 with TRBJ2-1; tentative D call: TRBD2 (6 bases). CDR3 size: 14 residues. Germline V lookup: CDR1 LGHNA, CDR2 YSLEER. V lost 4 bases and J lost 7, with 14 bases in between. CDR3 bases: TGCGCCAGCAGCCTTACCGGGGGTACGAATGAGCAGTTCTTC. It encodes CASSLTGGTNEQFF.

In DNA, the CDR3 is TGTGCCAGCAGCGGGGGGGCGTCTGATTCACCCCTCCACTTT. Translated, it gives CASSGGASDSPLHF. The chain is built from TRBV6-5 and TRBJ1-6; a possible D gene is TRBD1 (6 bases). Germline lookup yields CDR1 MNHEY and CDR2 SVGAGI. Trimming removed 6 bases from V and 8 bases from J, with 14 bases in between. The length of the CDR3 is 14 residues.

The chain carries TRBV9 and TRBJ2-1; D perhaps matches TRBD2 (5 bases). The ends were cut back, 0 bases at V and 3 bases at J, with 16 bases in the middle. CDR1 is SGDLS and CDR2 is YYNGEE in the germline V gene. The CDR3 has 17 residues. The CDR3 reads CASSVGGRGSDYNEQFF. The CDR3 region has the DNA TGTGCCAGCAGCGTAGGAGGGCGAGGGTCTGACTACAATGAGCAGTTCTTC.

The J gene is TRBJ1-5, the V gene TRBV28, with TRBD1 matching 8 bases. The CDR3 covers 15 residues. Germline-derived CDR1 and CDR2 are MDHEN and SYDVKM. V dropped 3 bases and J dropped 6; count of bases not matched to a gene: 7. The CDR3 loop reads CASSLEWTGSQPQHF. CDR3 DNA sequence: TGTGCCAGCAGTTTGGAGTGGACAGGGTCTCAGCCCCAGCATTTT.